Below, 22 T cell receptor beta chains from the same sample are listed, as sequenced in a study of identical twins listed by TCRdb under 2016. Library method: 5' RACE. The sequencing machine was an Illumina HiSeq 2000. TCRdb reran the public reads through fastp at Q25 and MiXCR, keeping productive beta chains. Identical CDR3 protein sequences are pooled into one entry, listed with their most common genes and DNA. Recorded for this sample are 500,000 to 650,000 distinct CDR3 sequences; 20% to 25% of them occurred a single time. The ten most abundant clones make up 0.4% to 0.6% of the sample. These same records also appear under a second study, on yellow fever vaccine responses in identical twins.

The sequenced sample was CD4+ T cells sorted from blood. The source is a woman aged 18-30 years in good health.

This clonotype was counted between two and nine times. The V gene is TRBV6-6, the J gene TRBJ2-1, with D unclear. Germline V gives CDR1 MNHNY, CDR2 SVGAGI (reference sequence). This CDR3 is 13 amino acids long. The V gene lost 5 bases and the J gene lost 15 bases, with 20 bases spanning the gap. Written as DNA, the CDR3 is TGTGCCAGCAGTAAGCTACAGCTCCCCGGGCTGTTCTTC. Translated, it gives CASSKLQLPGLFF.

Only a few counts were recorded for this clonotype. The CDR3 nucleotides are TGCAGTGCGGTTACCCCGAGCACAGATACGCAGTATTTT. This translates into CSAVTPSTDTQYF. The chain combines TRBV20-1 with TRBJ2-3; D remains unclear. V was pared by 6 bases and J by 0 bases, with 10 bases between. This CDR3 is 13 amino acids long. CDR1 and CDR2 from the germline V gene are DFQATT and SNEGSKA (reference sequence).

This clonotype occurred a few times. V usage is TRBV5-1 and J usage is TRBJ2-2, with D possibly TRBD1 on 5 matching bases. V was shortened by 7 bases and J by 6 bases, with 16 bases between the two germline ends. Germline CDR1 reads SGHRS; CDR2 reads YFSETQ. The CDR3 is 14 amino acids. The CDR3 here is CASGPDRIAGELFF. The CDR3 region has the DNA TGCGCCAGCGGACCTGACAGAATCGCCGGGGAGCTGTTTTTT.

The chain combines TRBV10-3 with TRBJ2-3; D ambiguous. Trimming left V 0 bases short and J 4 bases short, with 8 bases between. The germline V gene has CDR1 ENHRY and CDR2 SYGVKD. The length of the CDR3 is 14 residues. The DNA for the CDR3 is TGTGCCATCAGTGAGTCTCGGATCTCAGATACGCAGTATTTT. Translated: CAISESRISDTQYF.

In this sample, this clonotype turned up a few times. The chain joins TRBV2 to TRBJ1-1; D unresolved. Germline lookup yields CDR1 SNHLY and CDR2 FYNNEI. V lost 7 bases, J lost 1 base, and 10 bases lay in between. The CDR3 extends over 13 amino acids. This CDR3 is CASTRRGNTEAFF. The CDR3 region has the DNA TGTGCCAGCACCCGGCGGGGGAACACTGAAGCTTTCTTT.

This chain connects TRBV20-1 to TRBJ2-3, with 11 nucleotides matching TRBD2. Germline CDR1 is DFQATT and CDR2 is SNEGSKA (reference sequence). The ends lost 5 bases at V and 8 bases at J; junction bases unmatched: 6. This CDR3 is 13 amino acids long. The CDR3 bases are TGCAGTGCTCCCCGGCTAGCGGGAGGTACGCAGTATTTT. Translation gives CSAPRLAGGTQYF.

The chain links TRBV25-1 to TRBJ2-5; D is perhaps TRBD2 (5 bases). V dropped 2 bases and J dropped 2 bases, with 9 bases sitting between them. Germline assignment: CDR1 MGHDK and CDR2 SYGVNS. The CDR3 contains 14 residues. The CDR3, as DNA: TGTGCCAGCAGTGAACCCTCGGGGCAAGAGACCCAGTACTTC. Its protein product is CASSEPSGQETQYF.

This clonotype was recorded a few times. This sequence joins TRBV10-1 and TRBJ2-7; the match to TRBD2 covers 12 bases. This CDR3 is 15 amino acids long. Germline V CDR1 and CDR2: WNHNN, SYGVQD (reference sequence). Trimming took 4 bases from V and 2 from J; bases not matched to a gene: 3. The CDR3 region is CASSARTSGTYEQYF. DNA for the CDR3: TGCGCCAGCAGTGCAAGGACTAGCGGGACCTACGAGCAGTACTTC.

The chain is built from TRBV4-1 and TRBJ2-7; D call uncertain. CDR1 and CDR2 (germline): MGHRA, YSYEKL. The CDR3 totals 15 residues. Trimming removed 4 bases from V and 0 bases from J, with 13 bases in between. CDR3: CASSLGVGFSYEQYF. CDR3 sequence (DNA): TGCGCCAGCAGCCTCGGAGTTGGGTTCTCCTACGAGCAGTACTTC.

The chain recombines TRBV6-1 with TRBJ2-3; 8 nucleotides match TRBD2. The CDR3 runs to 17 residues. The germline V gene encodes CDR1 MNHNS and CDR2 SASEGT. The trim removed 2 bases at V and 4 bases at J, leaving 11 bases unmatched. The CDR3 nucleotides are TGTGCCAGCAGTGAAAGGCTTAGCGGGGCACCCGCAGATACGCAGTATTTT. This translates into CASSERLSGAPADTQYF.

The genes are TRBV24-1 and TRBJ2-1; 10 nucleotides match TRBD1. CDR3 length equals 17 residues. Per germline, CDR1 KGHDR and CDR2 SFDVKD. J lost 3 bases, V lost 3 bases, and 7 bases had no gene match. This chain's CDR3 is CATSDAPGTGVYNEQFF. Here the CDR3 DNA reads TGTGCCACCAGTGATGCCCCCGGGACAGGGGTCTACAATGAGCAGTTCTTC.

The gene calls are TRBV3-1 and TRBJ2-3; perhaps D is TRBD1 or TRBD2 (5 bases each). Germline-derived CDR1 and CDR2 are LGHDT and YNNKEL (reference sequence). Trimming cost V 4 bases and J 0 bases, with 17 bases left between them. The CDR3 is 17 residues long. CDR3 nucleotides: TGTGCCAGCAGCCTAGGTCCCCCGGGACCCAGCACAGATACGCAGTATTTT. Amino acid sequence: CASSLGPPGPSTDTQYF.

This chain's CDR3 is CASSLAGQSEEKLFF. The CDR3 coding sequence is TGCGCCAGCAGCTTGGCCGGGCAGTCAGAGGAAAAACTGTTTTTT. J is TRBJ1-4 and V is TRBV5-1; unclear D gene. Germline V gene lookup returns CDR1 SGHRS and CDR2 YFSETQ. The CDR3 is 15 amino acids. V shed 0 bases and J shed 8 bases, with 14 bases lying between them.

The V call is TRBV20-1, the J call TRBJ2-7, with 10 nucleotides matching TRBD2. Germline CDR1 reads DFQATT; CDR2 reads SNEGSKA (reference sequence). V lost 0 bases, J lost 5 bases, and 13 bases stayed unmatched. This CDR3 is 17 amino acids long. CDR3 in amino acids: CSARDRASGSPRDEQYF. DNA for the CDR3: TGCAGTGCTAGAGATCGGGCTAGCGGGAGTCCTAGGGACGAGCAGTACTTC.

V and J are TRBV28 and TRBJ2-1; D gene uncertain. Germline CDR1 reads MDHEN; CDR2 reads SYDVKM. The CDR3 sequence is 15 residues long. Trimming took 7 bases from V and 5 from J, leaving 18 bases between them. The CDR3 DNA is TGTGCCAGCACACCCGGCGGTCGGCTAGACAATGAGCAGTTCTTC. Translating it yields CASTPGGRLDNEQFF.

This clonotype was detected only a few times. The chain uses TRBV9 and TRBJ2-3; 7 bases align to TRBD2. The trim removed 2 bases at V and 2 bases at J, leaving 5 bases unmatched. Germline values: CDR1 SGDLS, CDR2 YYNGEE. This CDR3 has 15 amino acids. Here the CDR3 reads CASSVSGAVTDTQYF. CDR3 DNA: TGTGCCAGCAGCGTGAGCGGGGCGGTCACAGATACGCAGTATTTT.

The rearrangement links TRBV3-1 to TRBJ2-1; 9 bases fit TRBD2. Germline CDR1 LGHDT, CDR2 YNNKEL (reference sequence). The J segment lost 0 bases and the V segment lost 11 bases, leaving 14 bases of the junction unmatched. This CDR3 contains 17 residues. In DNA, the CDR3 is TGTGCCTGCTGCCCGGATAGCGGGAGTAACTCCTACAATGAGCAGTTCTTC. It codes for CACCPDSGSNSYNEQFF.

The chain employs TRBV28 and TRBJ2-1; 13 nucleotides match TRBD2. V dropped 6 bases and J dropped 7; count of bases not matched to a gene: 9. Germline V CDR1 and CDR2: MDHEN, SYDVKM. CDR3 size: 16 residues. The CDR3 sequence: CASRAPGGLAGNEQFF. Here the CDR3 DNA reads TGTGCCAGCAGGGCCCCGGGGGGACTAGCGGGGAATGAGCAGTTCTTC.

The V call is TRBV12-3 or TRBV12-4, the J call TRBJ2-1; D is perhaps TRBD2 (5 bases). V was cut by 3 bases and J by 9 bases, with 12 bases left in between. The CDR3 covers 13 residues. CDR3 DNA: TGTGCCAGCAGTTTGGTAACGGGAAGTGAGCAGTTCTTC. Translated, it gives CASSLVTGSEQFF.

The rearrangement links TRBV6-1 to TRBJ2-2; TRBD2 matches at 9 bases. The CDR3 loop spans 16 amino acids. Looked up from germline, CDR1 is MNHNS and CDR2 is SASEGT. V gave up 6 bases and J gave up 0 bases; unmatched junction bases: 5. The CDR3 spells CASRLAGYTNTGELFF. DNA of the CDR3: TGTGCCAGCAGACTAGCGGGCTACACGAACACCGGGGAGCTGTTTTTT.

This clonotype was recorded a few times. This chain joins TRBV20-1 and TRBJ1-2; D call uncertain. This CDR3 is built from 12 residues. V dropped 6 bases and J dropped 10 bases, with 18 bases sitting between them. The germline V gene encodes CDR1 DFQATT and CDR2 SNEGSKA (reference sequence). The CDR3 reads CSASLAGGHYTF. The CDR3 DNA sequence: TGCAGTGCCTCTTTGGCCGGAGGCCACTACACCTTC.

The sample holds many counts of this clonotype. The chain links TRBV18 to TRBJ2-1; TRBD2 matches at 9 bases. The CDR3 totals 20 residues. Looked up from germline, CDR1 is KGHSH and CDR2 is LQKENI. V was pared by 6 bases and J by 5 bases, with 23 bases of the junction left unmatched. CDR3 sequence: CASSFQDIAGVMWLDNEQFF. In nucleotides, the CDR3 is TGTGCCAGCTCCTTCCAGGACATAGCGGGAGTGATGTGGTTGGACAATGAGCAGTTCTTC.